This is a list of T cell receptor beta chains from one sample in a study of T cell responses to AZD1222 COVID-19 vaccine. Clones were read by immunoSEQ multiplex PCR, and TCRdb kept only the in-frame ones, dropping some. The table records some 170,000 clones, 90% of them present only once. Here the sequenced sample was peripheral blood, taken 28 days after the second dose of the MenACWY control vaccine. The origin of the receptors is an adult who received the MenACWY meningococcal vaccine as a control. Each CDR3 is given with its conserved first and last residue. Fields, in order: V gene, J gene, clone size, CDR3 protein. Where a row states a size, it is once, few, many or the class of an expanded clone; other rows omit it.

>TRBV14|TRBJ1-2|.
CASSQETGLTGYTF
>TRBV4-3|TRBJ1-6|few
CASSQEGALGNSPLHF
>TRBV19|TRBJ1-5|.
CASSIGAGGGSQPQHF
>TRBV18|TRBJ1-3|.
CASSSRSESGNTIYF
>TRBV3-1/TRBV3-2|TRBJ1-2|.
CASSQETTHYGYTF
>TRBV10-1|TRBJ2-7|.
CASSTDRGGSYEQYF
>TRBV7-2|TRBJ1-5|.
CASSLEHSNQPQHF
>TRBV3-1/TRBV3-2|TRBJ1-3|.
CASSQDSGGVGNTIYF
>TRBV19|TRBJ2-7|.
CASSILEGPYEQYF
>TRBV5-4|TRBJ1-5|once
CARDRGYSNQPQHF
>TRBV19|TRBJ1-5|few
CASSPGRISNQPQHF
>TRBV4-3|TRBJ1-3|.
CASSQDWTWGSGNTIYF
>TRBV25-1|TRBJ1-5|once
CASSEEGHQPQHF
>TRBV28|TRBJ1-5|.
CASTAGQVIQPQHF
>TRBV7-9|TRBJ1-3|.
CASSSAGIGNTIYF
>TRBV28|TRBJ1-2|.
CASSLRGRGYTF
>TRBV11-2|TRBJ2-2|once
CASSFRADGELFF
>TRBV7-2|TRBJ2-1|.
CASSLRRAPYNEQFF
>TRBV6-1|TRBJ1-2|.
CASSEFLARGGASGYTF
>TRBV2|TRBJ1-1|.
CASSEYLNTEAFF
>TRBV4-1|TRBJ1-3|.
CASSRASSGNTIYF
>TRBV7-9|TRBJ2-7|.
CASSPAGARSYEQYF
>TRBV5-5|TRBJ2-7|.
CASSFWEGSYEQYF
>TRBV7-9|TRBJ1-4|.
CASSSWSSATNEKLFF
>TRBV27|TRBJ2-1|.
CASSYGLAEYNEQFF
>TRBV11-3|TRBJ1-5|.
CASSLGDRLDGSNQPQHF
>TRBV28|TRBJ2-7|.
CASSPRYYEQYF
>TRBV29-1|TRBJ1-2|.
CSVAENGAALYGYTF
>TRBV19|TRBJ2-6|.
CASSIDGGAGANVLTF
>TRBV4-3|TRBJ1-4|.
CASSPGQGGEKLFF
>TRBV24-1|TRBJ2-3|.
CATSVAGAGGTQYF
>TRBV21-1|TRBJ1-2|.
CATKRSGQNPPRHIYGYTF
>TRBV7-2|TRBJ2-7|.
CASSPWTGGAYEQYF
>TRBV5-6|TRBJ1-2|.
CASSLEPSVGYTF
>TRBV12-3/TRBV12-4|TRBJ1-1|.
CASSPDREAFF
>TRBV7-9|TRBJ1-5|.
CASSSDGNQPQHF
>TRBV30|TRBJ1-4|.
CAWSVGEKLFF
>TRBV7-9|TRBJ1-2|once
CASSSGVQFGGYTF
>TRBV4-3|TRBJ1-3|.
CASSQDRKGRLGNTIYF
>TRBV18|TRBJ2-7|.
CASSATGPYEQYF
>TRBV29-1|TRBJ1-2|.
CSVGWGSGTGYGYTF
>TRBV27|TRBJ2-5|.
CASSPLTGRGRDQETQYF
>TRBV30|TRBJ2-7|.
CAWSVGEQYF
>TRBV11-2|TRBJ1-4|.
CASSLVKGGREKLFF
>TRBV4-3|TRBJ1-2|.
CASSHLAQANYGYTF
>TRBV7-9|TRBJ1-1|.
CASSSSTQGRNTEAFF
>TRBV6-5|TRBJ1-1|.
CASSYTGGGTEAFF
>TRBV9|TRBJ2-7|.
CASSVQYTGNEQYF
>TRBV7-8|TRBJ2-5|once
CASSLQGTYQETQYF
>TRBV7-2|TRBJ2-3|.
CASSLAQATDTQYF
>TRBV18|TRBJ1-1|few
CASSPFGDRGVEAFF
>TRBV3-1/TRBV3-2|TRBJ1-5|.
CASSHERGRGQPQHF
>TRBV6-5|TRBJ1-1|.
CASSLQVYTEAFF
>TRBV19|TRBJ2-7|.
CASRRDWASYEQYF
>TRBV24-1|TRBJ1-2|.
CATSESQNYGYTF
>TRBV5-1|TRBJ2-1|.
CASSFASGVNEQFF
>TRBV11-1|TRBJ1-1|.
CASSPPNKGSTEAFF
>TRBV25-1|TRBJ1-1|once
CASRAYEEVEAFF
>TRBV5-1|TRBJ2-1|.
CASSSAPRGGKGDEQFF